The 25 T cell receptor beta chains given below trace back to one sample, sequenced in a study of radiotherapy plus CTLA-4 blockade in lung cancer. Method: immunoSEQ multiplex PCR; TCRdb's copy keeps in-frame clones and lacks some. This table has around 44,000 clones, roughly 80% appearing once. This specimen was peripheral blood, taken from a patient treated with radiotherapy plus ipilimumab. These receptor sequences come from a human donor with non-small cell lung cancer whose response to radiotherapy plus ipilimumab could not be evaluated.

The J gene is TRBJ2-2, the V gene TRBV4-2; 8 positions agree with TRBD2. Germline CDR1 LGHNA, CDR2 YNFKEQ. The CDR3 runs to 14 residues. Trimming cost V 8 bases and J 4 bases; bases outside gene matches: 6. CDR3 DNA sequence: TGTGCCAGCGCCACGGGGGGGCCCACCGGGGAGCTGTTTTTT. Translated: CASATGGPTGELFF.

V is TRBV18 and J is TRBJ2-6; D uncertain. V was pared by 3 bases and J by 2 bases, with 17 bases between. CDR3 length: 18 residues. The germline gives CDR1 KGHSH, CDR2 LQKENI. The CDR3 DNA is TGTGCCAGCTCACCCTTAATAGGTAGGAGCCCTGGGGCCAACGTCCTGACTTTC. It translates to CASSPLIGRSPGANVLTF. Drawing the rest from reference TRBV18 and TRBJ2-6, the complete variable domain is NAGVMQNPRHLVRRRGQEARLRCSPMKGHSHVYWYRQLPEEGLKFMVYLQKENIIDESGMPKERFSAEFPKEGPSILRIQQVVRGDSAAYFCASSPLIGRSPGANVLTFGAGSRLTVL.

This clone was picked up a small number of times. The CDR3 spells CASSPRQGVNEKLFF. The CDR3 DNA reads as TGTGCCAGCAGCCCAAGACAGGGAGTGAATGAAAAACTGTTTTTT. The chain uses TRBV7-9 and TRBJ1-4; 7 bases are a match to TRBD1. The germline V gene encodes CDR1 SEHNR and CDR2 FQNEAQ (reference sequence). V dropped 5 bases and J dropped 5; count of bases not matched to a gene: 8. The CDR3 extends over 15 amino acids.

This clone was picked up a small number of times. The CDR3 spells CATSSAGTGQGQYF. The CDR3 DNA follows: TGTGCCACCAGCAGTGCAGGGACAGGGCAAGGGCAGTACTTC. The chain links TRBV15 to TRBJ2-7; 9 bases line up with TRBD1. Germline CDR1 reads LNHNV; CDR2 reads YYDKDF (reference sequence). The CDR3 contains 14 residues. The V and J ends lost 3 bases and 9 bases, in that order; junction bases with no gene match: 9.

DNA of the CDR3: TGTGCCACCAGCAGAGTCCAGGGGTCCAAAAACATTCAGTACTTC. Translating gives CATSRVQGSKNIQYF. The chain has TRBV15 and TRBJ2-4; D possibly corresponds to TRBD1 (6 bases). The CDR3 extends over 15 amino acids. Germline V gene data show CDR1 as LNHNV and CDR2 as YYDKDF (reference sequence). V was trimmed by 1 base and J by 2 bases, leaving 9 bases between them.

The chain combines TRBV7-2 with TRBJ2-7; no firm D call. CDR1 is SGHTA, CDR2 FQGNSA, per germline. Deletions cut 1 base from V and 6 bases from J, with 7 bases between. CDR3 length equals 12 residues. CDR3 loop: CASSLGPGEQYF. The CDR3 DNA is TGTGCCAGCAGCTTAGGACCGGGCGAGCAGTACTTC.

The V and J genes are TRBV7-2 and TRBJ1-1; D is possibly TRBD1 (5 bases). The V gene's germline CDR1 is SGHTA and CDR2 FQGNSA. The CDR3 consists of 13 residues. V dropped 2 bases and J dropped 2 bases, with 6 bases sitting between them. Here the CDR3 DNA reads TGTGCCAGCAGCTTATGGACAAACACTGAAGCTTTCTTT. This encodes CASSLWTNTEAFF.

This chain links TRBV7-2 with TRBJ1-3; perhaps TRBD1 as D (5 bases). The V and J ends lost 1 base and 4 bases respectively, with 5 bases between them. The CDR3 runs 13 residues. Germline-derived CDR1 and CDR2 are SGHTA and FQGNSA. This CDR3 reads CASSLGQGNTIYF. Written as DNA, the CDR3 is TGTGCCAGCAGCTTAGGACAGGGAAACACCATATATTTT.

This clone was seen only a few times. The junction and the germline gene differ at one end; a read error may be behind it. CDR3 DNA sequence: TGTGCCAGCAGCCCCGGACTAGCGGGGGGGCCACACCGGGGAGCTGTTTTT. This encodes CASSPGLAGGPHRGAVF. V usage is TRBV7-3 and J usage is TRBJ2-2; 15 positions agree with TRBD2. The CDR3 contains 17 residues. Germline V gene data show CDR1 as SGHTA and CDR2 as FQGTGA.

The gene calls are TRBV6-4 and TRBJ2-5; D is perhaps TRBD1 (6 bases). The DNA end lines up better with TRBJ2-7; the J call may be wrong. Germline assignment: CDR1 MRHNA and CDR2 SNTAGT. The CDR3 is 14 amino acids. CDR3: CASKDRRLAYEQYF. The DNA for the CDR3 is TGTGCCAGTAAGGACAGAAGATTAGCCTACGAGCAGTACTTC.

This clone was seen just once. The chain recombines TRBV6-5 with TRBJ2-1; 8 bases map to TRBD2. The CDR3 is made up of 14 amino acids. V shed 6 bases, J shed 3 bases, and the junction held 4 bases outside the gene matches. Germline assignment: CDR1 MNHEY and CDR2 SVGAGI. CDR3 in DNA: TGTGCCAGCAGCCGACGGGAGGGCTACAATGAGCAGTTCTTC. Its translation is CASSRREGYNEQFF.

The rearrangement links TRBV19 to TRBJ1-1, with a possible D match to TRBD1 (5 bases). This CDR3 spans 14 amino acids. V was pared by 3 bases and J by 6 bases, with 14 bases between. Germline loops: CDR1 LNHDA, CDR2 SQIVND (reference sequence). The CDR3 reads CASSMMAQGPEAFF. Written as DNA, the CDR3 is TGTGCCAGTAGTATGATGGCGCAGGGTCCTGAAGCTTTCTTT.

The CDR3 nucleotides read TGTGCCAGCAGAGCTCTTGGAGCGGCCTACGAGCAGTACTTC. It translates to CASRALGAAYEQYF. The V and J genes are TRBV28 and TRBJ2-7; maybe TRBD2 (5 bases). The V end lost 6 bases, the J end lost 2 bases, and 14 bases lay between the germline ends. Germline CDR1 reads MDHEN; CDR2 reads SYDVKM. The CDR3 contains 14 residues.

The chain has TRBV27 and TRBJ2-3, with D perhaps matching TRBD2 (6 bases). CDR1 and CDR2 from the germline V gene are MNHEY and SMNVEV (reference sequence). The V gene lost 8 bases and the J gene lost 5 bases, with 17 bases spanning the gap. The CDR3 extends over 14 amino acids. The CDR3, as DNA: TGTGCCAGCGGGACTCCCGGGTTAGGAGATACGCAGTATTTT. Amino acids: CASGTPGLGDTQYF.

This chain uses TRBV2 with TRBJ2-5, with 8 bases identical to TRBD1. With 4 bases clipped from V and 5 bases from J, the junction kept 3 bases outside the gene matches. The CDR3 has 13 residues. Germline V lookup: CDR1 SNHLY, CDR2 FYNNEI. The CDR3 nucleotides read TGTGCCAGCAGTGGACAGGGGAGGGAGACCCAGTACTTC. Translation: CASSGQGRETQYF.

The chain recombines TRBV18 with TRBJ1-2; 9 bases align to TRBD1. V gave up 4 bases and J gave up 6 bases; unmatched junction bases: 9. The CDR3 spans 15 residues. Per germline, CDR1 KGHSH and CDR2 LQKENI. The CDR3 DNA sequence: TGTGCCAGCTCACGTGACAGGGGGGTGGAACATGGCTACACCTTC. Protein sequence: CASSRDRGVEHGYTF.

The V and J genes are TRBV6-5 and TRBJ2-5; 10 bases map to TRBD1. Matching the DNA end better, TRBJ2-7 makes the J call doubtful. The germline gives CDR1 MNHEY, CDR2 SVGAGI. The length of the CDR3 is 15 residues. The CDR3 DNA is TGTGCCAGCAGGGCTGGGACAGGGGATGGCTACGAGCAGTACTTC. Protein: CASRAGTGDGYEQYF.

The chain links TRBV7-2 to TRBJ2-5; TRBD2 might be the D (6 bases). This CDR3 contains 14 residues. With 5 bases removed from V and 5 bases from J, the gap between germline ends came to 15 bases. CDR1 and CDR2 from the germline V gene are SGHTA and FQGNSA. The CDR3 nucleotides read TGTGCCAGCAGCCCCGGGGGAGCCTGGGAGACCCAGTACTTC. As protein: CASSPGGAWETQYF. The whole variable domain, filled in from reference TRBV7-2 and TRBJ2-5, reads GAGVSQSPSNKVTEKGKDVELRCDPISGHTALYWYRQSLGQGLEFLIYFQGNSAPDKSGLPSDRFSAERTGGSVSTLTIQRTQQEDSAVYLCASSPGGAWETQYFGPGTRLLVL.

This rearrangement joins TRBV7-2 to TRBJ1-4, with 9 bases aligning to TRBD1. V was pared by 6 bases and J by 9 bases, with 8 bases of the junction left unmatched. In germline, CDR1 is SGHTA, CDR2 FQGNSA. CDR3 length equals 14 residues. The CDR3 DNA reads TGTGCCAGCAGGGGAGACAGGGGGAACCAAAAACTGTTTTTT. Protein: CASRGDRGNQKLFF.

This clone appeared once. The chain recombines TRBV5-1 with TRBJ1-5, with D hard to call. Germline assignment: CDR1 SGHRS and CDR2 YFSETQ. V was cut by 0 bases and J by 2 bases, with 3 bases left in between. The CDR3 runs 13 residues. Here the CDR3 DNA reads TGCGCCAGCAGCTTGGCTGGCAATCAGCCCCAGCATTTT. Its protein product is CASSLAGNQPQHF.

The chain employs TRBV5-1 and TRBJ2-7, with TRBD1 identical over 9 bases. The V and J ends lost 4 bases and 6 bases, in that order; junction bases with no gene match: 8. Germline CDR1 and CDR2: SGHRS and YFSETQ. The CDR3 spans 14 residues. DNA for the CDR3: TGCGCCAGCAGCAACCGGGACAGGGCCCTCGAGCAGTACTTC. Translating gives CASSNRDRALEQYF.

This chain connects TRBV9 to TRBJ2-5; 9 nucleotides align to TRBD1. V gave up 4 bases and J gave up 7 bases; unmatched junction bases: 11. The CDR3 contains 15 residues. Germline V lookup: CDR1 SGDLS, CDR2 YYNGEE. The CDR3 coding sequence is TGTGCCAGCAGCTTACAACCGGGACAGGGAGCGACCCAGTACTTC. Protein product: CASSLQPGQGATQYF.

The chain has TRBV14 and TRBJ2-5; weak D call: TRBD1 (5 bases). This CDR3 spans 12 amino acids. The germline CDR1 and CDR2 sequences are SGHDN and FVKESK. Between the trimmed V and J ends, which lost 8 bases and 5 bases, there was a span of 12 bases. The DNA for the CDR3 is TGTGCCAGCGCGTGGGGCTGGGAGACCCAGTACTTC. Encoded protein: CASAWGWETQYF.

This sequence joins TRBV6-6 and TRBJ2-7; D perhaps matches TRBD1 (6 bases). V gave up 2 bases and J gave up 3 bases, with 11 bases separating them. The CDR3 totals 14 residues. Per the germline V gene, CDR1 is MNHNY and CDR2 is SVGAGI (reference sequence). The CDR3 spells CASSYTGHLYEQYF. CDR3 bases: TGTGCCAGCAGTTACACGGGACATCTCTACGAGCAGTACTTC.

V is TRBV6-1 and J is TRBJ1-2; no clear D gene. There are 13 residues in the CDR3. Germline V CDR1 and CDR2: MNHNS, SASEGT. V was shortened by 1 base and J by 8 bases, with 11 bases between the two germline ends. CDR3 sequence reads: CASSEVESRGYTF. DNA for the CDR3: TGTGCCAGCAGTGAAGTGGAGAGTCGCGGCTACACCTTC.